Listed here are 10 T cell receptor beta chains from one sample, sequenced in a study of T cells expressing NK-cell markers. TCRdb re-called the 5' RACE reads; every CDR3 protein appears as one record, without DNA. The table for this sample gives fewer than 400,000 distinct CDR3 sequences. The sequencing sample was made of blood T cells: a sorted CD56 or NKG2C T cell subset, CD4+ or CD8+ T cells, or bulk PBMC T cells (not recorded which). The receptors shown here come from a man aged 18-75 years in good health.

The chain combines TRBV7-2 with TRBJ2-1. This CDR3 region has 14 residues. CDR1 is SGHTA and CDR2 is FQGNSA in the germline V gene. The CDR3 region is CASSPAYTDNEQFF.

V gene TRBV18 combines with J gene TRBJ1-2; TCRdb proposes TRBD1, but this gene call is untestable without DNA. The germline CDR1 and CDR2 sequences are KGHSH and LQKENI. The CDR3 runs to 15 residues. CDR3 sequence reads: CASSPRVTGPYGYTF.

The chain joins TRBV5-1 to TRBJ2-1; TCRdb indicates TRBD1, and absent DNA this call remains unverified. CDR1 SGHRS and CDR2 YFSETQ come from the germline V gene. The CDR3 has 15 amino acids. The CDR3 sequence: CASSPGIIDSNQQFF.

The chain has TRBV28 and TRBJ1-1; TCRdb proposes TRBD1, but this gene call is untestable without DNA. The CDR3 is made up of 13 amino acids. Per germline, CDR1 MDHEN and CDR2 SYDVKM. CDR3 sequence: CASSYRVNTEAFF.

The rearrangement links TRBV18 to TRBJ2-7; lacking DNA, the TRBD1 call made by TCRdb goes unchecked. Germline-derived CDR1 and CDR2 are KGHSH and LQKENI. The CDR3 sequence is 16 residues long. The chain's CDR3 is CASSPRQVSSSYEQYF.

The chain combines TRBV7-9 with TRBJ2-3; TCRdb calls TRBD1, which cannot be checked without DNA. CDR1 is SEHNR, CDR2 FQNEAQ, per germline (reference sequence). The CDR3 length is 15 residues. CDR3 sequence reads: CASSAPGVSTDTQYF. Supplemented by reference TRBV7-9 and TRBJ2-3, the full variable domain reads DTGVSQNPRHKITKRGQNVTFRCDPISEHNRLYWYRQTLGQGPEFLTYFQNEAQLEKSRLLSDRFSAERPKGSFSTLEIQRTEQGDSAMYLCASSAPGVSTDTQYFGPGTRLTVL.

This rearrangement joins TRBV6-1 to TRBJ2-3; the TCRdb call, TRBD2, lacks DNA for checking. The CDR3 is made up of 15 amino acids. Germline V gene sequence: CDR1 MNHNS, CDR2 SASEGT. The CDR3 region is CASSGSVAGWDTQYF.

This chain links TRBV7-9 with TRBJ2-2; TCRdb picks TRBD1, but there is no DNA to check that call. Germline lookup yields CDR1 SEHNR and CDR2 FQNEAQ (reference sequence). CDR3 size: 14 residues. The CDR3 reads CASSSQPGSGELFF.

CDR3 in amino acids: CATSRVQSLYNEQFF. This chain joins TRBV15 and TRBJ2-1. Germline CDR1 is LNHNV and CDR2 is YYDKDF (reference sequence). The CDR3 has 15 residues. The whole variable domain, filled in from reference TRBV15 and TRBJ2-1, reads DAMVIQNPRYQVTQFGKPVTLSCSQTLNHNVMYWYQQKSSQAPKLLFHYYDKDFNNEADTPDNFQSRRPNTSFCFLDIRSPGLGDTAMYLCATSRVQSLYNEQFFGPGTRLTVL.

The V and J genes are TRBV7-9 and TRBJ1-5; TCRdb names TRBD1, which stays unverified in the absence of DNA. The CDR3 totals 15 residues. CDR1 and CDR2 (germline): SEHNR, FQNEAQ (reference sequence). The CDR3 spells CASSSSGTGNQPQHF.